This T cell receptor beta chain was captured in a study of chemoradiotherapy in HPV16-positive cancers. Study results and limitations: For HPV16-positive patients, expanding HPV-responsive T cells associated with longer recurrence-free survival. Functional assays defining HPV-specific T cells used only two HPV16-positive patients. Non-HPV-specific T cells did not expand in tumors during treatment, whereas candidate HPV-specific clones and E7-related motifs did.

A remark on this clone: The antigen is unknown.

Measured with immunoSEQ multiplex PCR; TCRdb has only the in-frame clones, and not every one. The table has about 22,000 clones, 92% seen once. Sequencing was performed on blood, taken from a patient who underwent chemoradiotherapy. This clonotype originated in a human donor with HPV-associated anogenital cancer.

CDR3 bases: TGTGCCAGCAGCTCCGCGGGAGGGATTGGAAACACCATATATTTT. Translation: CASSSAGGIGNTIYF. The chain joins TRBV6-5 to TRBJ1-3; D gene unclear. Between the trimmed V and J ends, which lost 6 bases and 3 bases, there was a span of 15 bases. The CDR3 spans 15 residues. Germline CDR1 and CDR2: MNHEY and SVGAGI.